This is a list of T cell receptor beta chains from one sample in a study of blood T cells in healthy people across ages. TCRdb re-called the 5' RACE reads with MiXCR, one entry per CDR3 protein. Among about 750,000 distinct CDR3 sequences, about 55% were seen once, and the ten largest hold roughly 40%. The sequenced sample consisted of blood. These receptors all come from a man older than 75 in good health. The CDR3 runs from the conserved cysteine through the conserved F or W. The D gene is left open where the match is weak.

cdr3_nt: TGTGCCAGCTCCCCGACAGGGGACAGCTCCTACGAGCAGTACTTC
cdr3_aa: CASSPTGDSSYEQYF
d_call: TRBD1
v_call: TRBV18
j_call: TRBJ2-7
cdr3_length: 15

cdr3_nt: TGTGCCATCAGTGGCTTGGGACAGAGCCAAGAGACCCAGTACTTC
cdr3_aa: CAISGLGQSQETQYF
d_call: TRBD1
v_call: TRBV10-3
j_call: TRBJ2-5
cdr3_length: 15

cdr3_nt: TGCAGTGCGGCGACTGGTTCTAACTATGGCTACACCTTC
cdr3_aa: CSAATGSNYGYTF
d_call: .
v_call: TRBV20-1
j_call: TRBJ1-2
cdr3_length: 13

cdr3_nt: TGTGCCAGCAGCTCAGACAGCCGGACCTACAATGAGCAGTACTTC
cdr3_aa: CASSSDSRTYNEQYF
d_call: .
v_call: TRBV13
j_call: TRBJ2-5
cdr3_length: 15

cdr3_nt: TGTGCCAGCAGTCGAGAACTAGCGGGAGGGGAATTTGAGCAGTATTTC
cdr3_aa: CASSRELAGGEFEQYF
d_call: TRBD2
v_call: TRBV6-1
j_call: TRBJ2-7
cdr3_length: 16

cdr3_nt: TGCAGCATTACGCCGGACGGCTATGGCTACACCTTC
cdr3_aa: CSITPDGYGYTF
d_call: .
v_call: TRBV29-1
j_call: TRBJ1-2
cdr3_length: 12

cdr3_nt: TGTGCCAGCCACAGGGGAGGCACCGGGGAGCTGTTTTTT
cdr3_aa: CASHRGGTGELFF
d_call: .
v_call: TRBV6-5
j_call: TRBJ2-2
cdr3_length: 13

cdr3_nt: TGTGCCAGCAGCGCCAGGACTAGCGGGACCCACAATGAGCAGTTCTTC
cdr3_aa: CASSARTSGTHNEQFF
d_call: TRBD2
v_call: TRBV7-3
j_call: TRBJ2-1
cdr3_length: 16

cdr3_nt: TGCAGTGCTAGAGAAAGCGTTAACTATGGCTACACCTTC
cdr3_aa: CSARESVNYGYTF
d_call: .
v_call: TRBV20-1
j_call: TRBJ1-2
cdr3_length: 13

cdr3_nt: TGTGCCAGCAGTAAAGTCCTAGCGGCCTACGAGCAGTACTTC
cdr3_aa: CASSKVLAAYEQYF
d_call: TRBD2
v_call: TRBV6-1
j_call: TRBJ2-7
cdr3_length: 14

cdr3_nt: TGCGCCAGCAGTTCGGGGGGCCGCTCTGGGGCCAACGTCCTGACTTTC
cdr3_aa: CASSSGGRSGANVLTF
d_call: .
v_call: TRBV5-1
j_call: TRBJ2-6
cdr3_length: 16

cdr3_nt: TGTGCCAGCTCAGGACTAGCGTCGCAACAGGGGCAGTTCTTC
cdr3_aa: CASSGLASQQGQFF
d_call: TRBD2
v_call: TRBV18
j_call: TRBJ2-1
cdr3_length: 14